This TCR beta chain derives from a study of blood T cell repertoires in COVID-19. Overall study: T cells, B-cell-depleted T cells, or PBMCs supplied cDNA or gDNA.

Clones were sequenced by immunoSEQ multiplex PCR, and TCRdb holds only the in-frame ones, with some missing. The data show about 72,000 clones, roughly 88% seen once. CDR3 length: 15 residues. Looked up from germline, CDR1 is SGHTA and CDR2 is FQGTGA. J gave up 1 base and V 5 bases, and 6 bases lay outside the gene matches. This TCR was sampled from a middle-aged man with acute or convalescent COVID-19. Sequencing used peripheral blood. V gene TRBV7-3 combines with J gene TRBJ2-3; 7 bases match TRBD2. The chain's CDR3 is CASSTSVPGTDTQYF. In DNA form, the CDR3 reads TGTGCCAGCAGCACTAGCGTCCCCGGCACAGATACGCAGTATTTT.